Given below is one TCR beta chain in context. These data are taken from a study of blood T cell repertoires in COVID-19. Sequencing used immunoSEQ multiplex PCR; TCRdb keeps in-frame clones, though not all of them. The sample lists approximately 130,000 clones, about 86% occurring once. CDR1 and CDR2 from the germline V gene are WSHSY and SAAADI. V was pared by 8 bases and J by 5 bases, with 6 bases of the junction left unmatched. CDR3 length equals 14 residues. The chain joins TRBV10-2 to TRBJ1-1, with 12 bases identical to TRBD1. Sequencing was performed on peripheral blood. This receptor was identified in a woman in her sixties or seventies with active or convalescent COVID-19. The CDR3 nucleotides read TGCGCCAGCTCCGGGACAGGGGGCTGGACTGAAGCTTTCTTT. Translating it yields CASSGTGGWTEAFF.